The rows below give T cell receptor beta chains drawn from one sample of a study of early T cells in non-severe SARS-CoV-2 infection. TCRdb fed the 5' RACE reads into MiXCR, producing one record per CDR3 protein. The sample records more than 60,000 distinct CDR3 sequences, roughly 13% being singletons. Sample: whole blood. Every receptor here comes from an adult who was a healthcare worker with PCR-confirmed SARS-CoV-2 infection or an uninfected control (not recorded which). Both conserved end residues are part of each CDR3. The D gene is left open where the match is weak. The size field is filled for only some rows; it gives once, few, many or a size class.

>many|TRBV6-5|TRBJ2-3|.
TGTGCCAGCAGAAAACGGGACACGTCCACAGATACGCAGTATTTT
CASRKRDTSTDTQYF
>once|TRBV7-2|TRBJ2-4|TRBD1
TGTGCCAGCAGCTTAGTGGGGTCAGGGGGCGGAGGAAACATTCAGTACTTC
CASSLVGSGGGGNIQYF
>few|TRBV7-2|TRBJ1-1|TRBD1
TGTGCCAGCAGCGAGAGACAGGGAGAAAACACTGAAGCTTTCTTT
CASSERQGENTEAFF
>.|TRBV10-3|TRBJ1-2|TRBD1
TGTGCCATCAGTGAGGGGGGGACAGGCAAACAACTCTATGGCTACACCTTC
CAISEGGTGKQLYGYTF
>few|TRBV5-6|TRBJ2-4|.
TGTGCCAGCAGCCCGAATCTAGCCAAAAACATTCAGTACTTC
CASSPNLAKNIQYF
>many|TRBV28|TRBJ1-2|.
TGTGCCAGCAGTTTCGGTAGTTATGGCTACACCTTC
CASSFGSYGYTF
>few|TRBV6-5|TRBJ1-6|.
TGTGCCAGCAGTTACTCGAGAAGTCCAGGTTTTGGTAATTCACCCCTCCACTTT
CASSYSRSPGFGNSPLHF
>.|TRBV2|TRBJ1-4|.
TGTGCCAGCAATAGGATGTCGGCTAATGAAAAACTGTTTTTT
CASNRMSANEKLFF
>many|TRBV27|TRBJ2-3|TRBD1
TGTGCCAGCAGTGTAAGGACAGGGAGCAACACAGATACGCAGTATTTT
CASSVRTGSNTDTQYF
>many|TRBV5-1|TRBJ2-2|.
TGCGCCAGCAGCGTCGAGCGACTATCCGGGGAGCTGTTTTTT
CASSVERLSGELFF
>few|TRBV4-2|TRBJ2-7|TRBD2
TGTGCCAGCAGCCAAGGTTCGAGCGGGAGATCCTACGAGCAGTACTTC
CASSQGSSGRSYEQYF
>.|TRBV6-5|TRBJ2-7|TRBD2
TGTGCCAGCAGGGCGGACTCGGGACTAGCGGTTTACGAGCAGTACTTC
CASRADSGLAVYEQYF
>few|TRBV12-3/TRBV12-4|TRBJ1-1|.
TGTGCCAGCAGTCCCTCGACAGGGAACACTGAAGCTTTCTTT
CASSPSTGNTEAFF
>many|TRBV12-3/TRBV12-4|TRBJ1-5|.
TGTGCCAGCAGTTTCGGTCAGCCCCAGCATTTT
CASSFGQPQHF
>many|TRBV20-1|TRBJ2-3|TRBD1
TGCAGTGCCTCCCTCAGGGGGGATACGCAGTATTTT
CSASLRGDTQYF
>.|TRBV29-1|TRBJ2-3|.
TGCAGCGTTGAAAATGGCGCAGATACGCAGTATTTT
CSVENGADTQYF
>.|TRBV30|TRBJ1-2|.
TGTGCCTGGAGAGTAAACCAGGGTAACTATGGCTACACCTTC
CAWRVNQGNYGYTF
>few|TRBV7-9|TRBJ1-6|.
TGTGCCAGCAGCACCTTTACTCTACCGTATAATTCACCCCTCCACTTT
CASSTFTLPYNSPLHF
>.|TRBV27|TRBJ2-1|.
TGTGCCAGCCGCTTGGACAGAACCTACTACAATGAGCAGTTCTTC
CASRLDRTYYNEQFF
>few|TRBV3-1|TRBJ2-7|.
TGTGCCAGCAGCCTGGGACTGCGTGGAGGGCAGTACTTC
CASSLGLRGGQYF
>.|TRBV6-5|TRBJ1-1|TRBD1
TGTGCCAGCAGTTACGGACAGGGGGCTGAAGCTTTCTTT
CASSYGQGAEAFF
>many|TRBV29-1|TRBJ1-1|.
TGCAGCGTACTACGACAAGTGAACACTGAAGCTTTCTTT
CSVLRQVNTEAFF
>.|TRBV6-1|TRBJ2-1|.
TGTGCCACCATCTTGTGGGGGGCTAGCTCCTACAATGAGCAGTTCTTC
CATILWGASSYNEQFF
>few|TRBV5-1|TRBJ1-6|.
TGCGCCAGCAGCTTGAGCCCCTTAGGGAGTTCACCCCTCCACTTT
CASSLSPLGSSPLHF
>few|TRBV5-1|TRBJ2-7|TRBD1
TGCGCCAGCAGCTTGGCCCTACTGGGACAGGGTATCCACGAGCAGTACTTC
CASSLALLGQGIHEQYF
>few|TRBV6-5|TRBJ1-2|TRBD1
TGTGCCAGCAGACAGCCGGGACAGGGAGGCTACACCTTC
CASRQPGQGGYTF
>.|TRBV6-1|TRBJ2-1|.
TGTGCCAGCAGTGAATGGGCTAGCGCGTCGTACAATGAGCAGTTCTTC
CASSEWASASYNEQFF
>.|TRBV25-1|TRBJ2-7|.
TGTGCCAGCAGTGAATTTCAGGGAGCCTACGAGCAGTACTTC
CASSEFQGAYEQYF
>many|TRBV5-5|TRBJ2-2|.
TGTGCCAGCAGCTACAGACAAGCCGGGGCCGGGGAGCTGTTTTTT
CASSYRQAGAGELFF
>.|TRBV7-8|TRBJ1-3|.
TGTGCCAGCAGCTTAGTTTCGGGCTCTGGAAACACCATATATTTT
CASSLVSGSGNTIYF
>few|TRBV11-3|TRBJ2-1|.
TGTGCCAGCAGCTCATCCCGAAAGGGTGAGCAGTTCTTC
CASSSSRKGEQFF
>few|TRBV10-2|TRBJ1-2|TRBD1
TGCGCCAGCAGTGAGATTACAGGGGAGGATGGCTACACCTTC
CASSEITGEDGYTF
>few|TRBV6-5|TRBJ2-1|.
TGTGCCAGCAGCCGATACAATGAGCAGTTCTTC
CASSRYNEQFF
>few|TRBV5-4|TRBJ2-1|TRBD2
TGTGCCAGCAGCTTGGAAATAGTAGCGGGGCATGAGCAGTTCTTC
CASSLEIVAGHEQFF
>few|TRBV19|TRBJ1-5|TRBD1
TGTGCCAGTAGTCCCCCAGGGGGAAATTATCAGCCCCAGCATTTT
CASSPPGGNYQPQHF
>.|TRBV7-3|TRBJ2-1|.
TGTGCCAGCAGCCGTGCCGCTAGCTCCTACAATGAGCAGTTCTTC
CASSRAASSYNEQFF
>many|TRBV5-4|TRBJ2-7|TRBD1
TGTGCCAGCAGCTTGGAACCGACAGGGAACACCTACGAGCAGTACTTC
CASSLEPTGNTYEQYF
>.|TRBV20-1|TRBJ2-3|TRBD1
TGCAGTACTAGAGATGGGAGAAAGTGGGACAGGGGAACAGATACGCAGTATTTT
CSTRDGRKWDRGTDTQYF
>.|TRBV27|TRBJ2-7|TRBD2
TGTGCCAGCAGTCTCAGAGCTAGCGGGGGTCCCCCTCACTACGAGCAGTACTTC
CASSLRASGGPPHYEQYF
>.|TRBV18|TRBJ1-4|.
TGTGCCAGCTCACCCCGTATCCAAGACAGGAGGACTAATGAAAAACTGTTTTTT
CASSPRIQDRRTNEKLFF
>.|TRBV24-1|TRBJ2-3|TRBD2
TGTGCCACCAGTGATTCCCGAAGCGGGGGGGCGGTAGATACGCAGTATTTT
CATSDSRSGGAVDTQYF
>few|TRBV7-9|TRBJ2-3|.
TGTGCCAGCAGCTTAGGGGGTACCTTCACAGATACGCAGTATTTT
CASSLGGTFTDTQYF
>once|TRBV24-1|TRBJ2-7|TRBD2
TGTGCCACCAGTGATCCAACTAGCGGGAAATTCTACGAGCAGTACTTC
CATSDPTSGKFYEQYF